This TCR beta chain is drawn from a study of T cell repertoires in cytomegalovirus infection. Background on the study: A matching HLA type, together with CMV infection, was signaled by public TCR beta signatures. The study's findings and limits: Carriage of CMV together with the relevant HLA was identifiable through cumulative public TCR beta family frequency. Clonotype analysis showed dominance of the ex vivo response by HLA-C-restricted CMV-specific TCR beta clonotypes.

Per the germline V gene, CDR1 is LGHDT and CDR2 is YNNKEL (reference sequence). The CDR3 is 16 residues long. V lost 0 bases, J lost 0 bases, and 6 bases lay in between. About this clonotype itself: The target antigen is unknown.

TCRdb used MiXCR to reprocess the reads, holding one entry per CDR3 protein. The table records more than 150,000 distinct CDR3 sequences, roughly 20% of them present only once. The sample was PBMCs. The V and J genes are TRBV3-1 and TRBJ2-6; D remains unclear. This TCR came from a human donor in good health (CMV status not recorded). Some clones in this sample may be carry-over from other donors' samples. CDR3 amino acids: CASSQDHGSGANVLTF. The CDR3 DNA follows: TGTGCCAGCAGCCAAGACCACGGCTCTGGGGCCAACGTCCTGACTTTC.